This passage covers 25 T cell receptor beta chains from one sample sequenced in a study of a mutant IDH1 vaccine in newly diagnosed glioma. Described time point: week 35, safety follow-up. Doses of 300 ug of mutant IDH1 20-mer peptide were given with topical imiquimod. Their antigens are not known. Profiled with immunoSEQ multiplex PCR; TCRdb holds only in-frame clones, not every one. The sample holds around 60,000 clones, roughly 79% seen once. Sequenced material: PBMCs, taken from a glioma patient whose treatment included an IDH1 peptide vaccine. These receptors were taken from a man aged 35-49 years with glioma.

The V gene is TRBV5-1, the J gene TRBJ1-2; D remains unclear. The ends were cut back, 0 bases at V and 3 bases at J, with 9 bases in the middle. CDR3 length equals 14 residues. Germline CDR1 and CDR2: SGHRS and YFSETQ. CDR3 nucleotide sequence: TGCGCCAGCAGCTTGGCCCGGGGAGACTATGGCTACACCTTC. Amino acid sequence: CASSLARGDYGYTF.

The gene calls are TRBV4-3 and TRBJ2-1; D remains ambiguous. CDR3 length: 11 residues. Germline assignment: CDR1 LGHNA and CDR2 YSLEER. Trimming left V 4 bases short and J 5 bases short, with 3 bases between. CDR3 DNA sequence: TGCGCCAGCAGCCGAGACAATGAGCAGTTCTTC. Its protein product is CASSRDNEQFF.

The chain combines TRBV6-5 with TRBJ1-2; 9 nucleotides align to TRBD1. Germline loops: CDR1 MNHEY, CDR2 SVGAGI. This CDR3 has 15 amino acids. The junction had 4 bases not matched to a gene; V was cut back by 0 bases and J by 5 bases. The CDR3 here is CASSYSVGQGYGYTF. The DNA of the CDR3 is TGTGCCAGCAGTTACTCGGTGGGACAGGGTTATGGCTACACCTTC.

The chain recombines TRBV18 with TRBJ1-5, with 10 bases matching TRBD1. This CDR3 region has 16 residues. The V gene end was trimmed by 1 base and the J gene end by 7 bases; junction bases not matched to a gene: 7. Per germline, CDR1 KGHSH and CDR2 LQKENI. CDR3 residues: CASSPRTGGGYQPQHF. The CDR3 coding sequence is TGTGCCAGCTCACCACGGACAGGGGGTGGGTACCAGCCCCAGCATTTT.

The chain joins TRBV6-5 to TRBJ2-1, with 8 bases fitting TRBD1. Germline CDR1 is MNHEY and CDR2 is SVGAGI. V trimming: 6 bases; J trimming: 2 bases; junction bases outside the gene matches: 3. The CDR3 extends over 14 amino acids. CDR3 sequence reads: CASRPDRAYNEQFF. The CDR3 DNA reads TGTGCCAGCAGACCGGACAGGGCCTACAATGAGCAGTTCTTC.

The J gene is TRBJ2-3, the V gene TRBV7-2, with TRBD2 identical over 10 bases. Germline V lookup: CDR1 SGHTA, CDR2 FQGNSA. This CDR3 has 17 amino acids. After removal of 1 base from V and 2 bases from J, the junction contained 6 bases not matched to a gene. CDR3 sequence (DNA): TGTGCCAGCAGCTTAGACCTACTAGCGGGGATCACAGATACGCAGTATTTT. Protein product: CASSLDLLAGITDTQYF. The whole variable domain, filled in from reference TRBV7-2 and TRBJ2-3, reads GAGVSQSPSNKVTEKGKDVELRCDPISGHTALYWYRQSLGQGLEFLIYFQGNSAPDKSGLPSDRFSAERTGGSVSTLTIQRTQQEDSAVYLCASSLDLLAGITDTQYFGPGTRLTVL.

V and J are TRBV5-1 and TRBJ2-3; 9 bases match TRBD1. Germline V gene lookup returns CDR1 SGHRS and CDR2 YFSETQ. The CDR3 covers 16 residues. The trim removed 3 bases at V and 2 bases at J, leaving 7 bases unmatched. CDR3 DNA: TGCGCCAGCAGCTCAACCGGGACAGGGATCACAGATACGCAGTATTTT. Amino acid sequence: CASSSTGTGITDTQYF.

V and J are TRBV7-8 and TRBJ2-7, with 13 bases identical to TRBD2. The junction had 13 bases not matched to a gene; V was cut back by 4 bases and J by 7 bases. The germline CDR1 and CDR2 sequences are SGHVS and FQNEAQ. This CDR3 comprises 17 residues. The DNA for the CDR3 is TGTGCCAGCAGCTACACCGCCGGGACTAGCGGGATCGGTGAGCAGTACTTC. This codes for CASSYTAGTSGIGEQYF.

CDR3: CASSYWDRGEETQYF. The CDR3 DNA reads TGTGCCAGCAGTTACTGGGACAGGGGCGAGGAGACCCAGTACTTC. The chain combines TRBV6-5 with TRBJ2-5; 10 nucleotides align to TRBD1. V lost 1 base to trimming and J lost 5 bases; unmatched junction nucleotides: 4. This CDR3 has 15 residues. CDR1 MNHEY and CDR2 SVGAGI come from the germline V gene.

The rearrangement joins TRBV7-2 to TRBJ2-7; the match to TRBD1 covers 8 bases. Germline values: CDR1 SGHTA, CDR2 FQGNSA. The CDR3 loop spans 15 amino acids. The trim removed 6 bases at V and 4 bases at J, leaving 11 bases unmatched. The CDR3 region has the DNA TGTGCCAGCAGTCCACCCGGACAGGGTTTTTACGAGCAGTACTTC. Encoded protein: CASSPPGQGFYEQYF.

This CDR3 reads CASSPGIRGTDTQYF. In DNA form, the CDR3 reads TGTGCCAGCAGCCCCGGAATTCGGGGCACAGATACGCAGTATTTT. The rearrangement links TRBV2 to TRBJ2-3; D is unclear. This CDR3 region has 15 residues. V lost 6 bases and J lost 1, with 14 bases in between. Germline V lookup: CDR1 SNHLY, CDR2 FYNNEI. The full variable domain, in which reference TRBV2 and TRBJ2-3 provide the parts outside the CDR3, is EPEVTQTPSHQVTQMGQEVILRCVPISNHLYFYWYRQILGQKVEFLVSFYNNEISEKSEIFDDQFSVERPDGSNFTLKIRSTKLEDSAMYFCASSPGIRGTDTQYFGPGTRLTVL.

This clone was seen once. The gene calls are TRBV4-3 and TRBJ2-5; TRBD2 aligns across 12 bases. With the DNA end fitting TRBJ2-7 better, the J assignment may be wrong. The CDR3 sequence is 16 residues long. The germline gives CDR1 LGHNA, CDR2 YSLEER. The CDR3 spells CASSQVTSGSSYEQYF. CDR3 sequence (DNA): TGCGCCAGCAGCCAGGTGACTAGCGGGAGTTCCTACGAGCAGTACTTC.

For the CDR3, the DNA is TGTGCCTGGATTTCGGGACTAGCGGGGGGGCCGAGACAGACCCAGTACTTC. This sequence encodes CAWISGLAGGPRQTQYF. The rearrangement links TRBV30 to TRBJ2-5, with TRBD2 matching 16 bases. The CDR3 runs to 17 residues. Germline CDR1 and CDR2: GTSNPN and SVGIG (reference sequence). With V trimmed by 4 bases and J by 6 bases, 11 bases remained unmatched.

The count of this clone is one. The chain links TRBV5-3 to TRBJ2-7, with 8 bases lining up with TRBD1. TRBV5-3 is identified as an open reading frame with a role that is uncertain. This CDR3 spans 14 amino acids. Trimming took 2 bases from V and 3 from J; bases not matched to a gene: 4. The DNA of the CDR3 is TGTGCCAGAAGCTTCAGACAGGGGATCTACGAGCAGTACTTC. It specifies CARSFRQGIYEQYF.

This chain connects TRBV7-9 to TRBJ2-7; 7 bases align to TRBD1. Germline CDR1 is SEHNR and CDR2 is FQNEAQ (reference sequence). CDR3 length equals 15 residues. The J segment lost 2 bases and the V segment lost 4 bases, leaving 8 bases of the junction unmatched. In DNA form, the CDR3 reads TGTGCCAGCAGCTATTTGACAGGGCTAACCTACGAGCAGTACTTC. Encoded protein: CASSYLTGLTYEQYF.

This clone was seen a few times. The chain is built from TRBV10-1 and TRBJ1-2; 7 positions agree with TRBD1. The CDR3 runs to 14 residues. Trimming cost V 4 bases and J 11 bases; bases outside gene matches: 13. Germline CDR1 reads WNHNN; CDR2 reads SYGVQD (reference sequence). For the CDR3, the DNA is TGCGCCAGCAGTGCGGGCGGGCGACAGGGTCTATACACCTTC. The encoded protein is CASSAGGRQGLYTF.

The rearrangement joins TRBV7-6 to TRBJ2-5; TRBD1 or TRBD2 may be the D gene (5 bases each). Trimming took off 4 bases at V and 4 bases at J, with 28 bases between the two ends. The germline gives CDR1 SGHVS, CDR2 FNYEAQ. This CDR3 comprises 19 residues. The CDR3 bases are TGTGCCAGCAGCTCCCCCTACGGGATTGGGAAGGGGTTCCGAGAGACCCAGTACTTC. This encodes CASSSPYGIGKGFRETQYF.

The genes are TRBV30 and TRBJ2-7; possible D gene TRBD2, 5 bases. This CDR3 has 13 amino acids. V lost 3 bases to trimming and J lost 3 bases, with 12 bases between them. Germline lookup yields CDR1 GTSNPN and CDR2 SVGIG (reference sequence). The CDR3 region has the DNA TGTGCCTGGAGGACGAACGGGGTCTACGAGCAGTACTTC. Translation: CAWRTNGVYEQYF.

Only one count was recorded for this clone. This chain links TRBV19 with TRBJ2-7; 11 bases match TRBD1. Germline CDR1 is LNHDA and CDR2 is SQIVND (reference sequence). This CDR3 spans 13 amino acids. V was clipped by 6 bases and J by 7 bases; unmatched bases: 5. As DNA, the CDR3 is TGTGCCAGTAGCCGGGACAGGGGGAAAGAGCAGTACTTC. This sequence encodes CASSRDRGKEQYF.

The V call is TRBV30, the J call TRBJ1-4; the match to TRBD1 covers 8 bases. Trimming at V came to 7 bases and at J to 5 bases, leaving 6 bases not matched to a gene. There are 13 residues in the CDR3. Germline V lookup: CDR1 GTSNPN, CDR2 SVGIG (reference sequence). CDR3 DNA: TGTGCCTCTAAGACAGGGGAAAATGAAAAACTGTTTTTT. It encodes CASKTGENEKLFF.

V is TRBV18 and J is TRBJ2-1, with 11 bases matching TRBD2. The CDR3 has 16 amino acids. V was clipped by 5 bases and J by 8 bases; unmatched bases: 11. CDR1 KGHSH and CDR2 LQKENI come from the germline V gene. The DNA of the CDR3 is TGTGCCAGCTCAATTCAGACTAGCGGGATAGTAGATGAGCAGTTCTTC. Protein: CASSIQTSGIVDEQFF.

The CDR3 DNA sequence: TGTGCCAGTAGTATGATCCCGAACACTGAAGCTTTCTTT. This encodes CASSMIPNTEAFF. The V call is TRBV19, the J call TRBJ1-1; D unresolved. The CDR3 contains 13 residues. Trimming removed 3 bases at V and 1 base at J, with 6 bases between. Germline lookup yields CDR1 LNHDA and CDR2 SQIVND (reference sequence).

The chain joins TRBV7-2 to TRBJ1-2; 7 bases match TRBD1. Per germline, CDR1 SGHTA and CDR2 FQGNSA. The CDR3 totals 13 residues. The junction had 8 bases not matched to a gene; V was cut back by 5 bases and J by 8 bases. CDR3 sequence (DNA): TGTGCCAGCAGCCGCCGGGACAGCCGGGGCTACACCTTC. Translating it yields CASSRRDSRGYTF.

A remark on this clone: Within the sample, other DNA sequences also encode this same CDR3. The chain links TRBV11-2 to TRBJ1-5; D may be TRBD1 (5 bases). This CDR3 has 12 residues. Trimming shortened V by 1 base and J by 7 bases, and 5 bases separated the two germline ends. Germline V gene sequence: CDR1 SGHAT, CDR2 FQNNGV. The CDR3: CASSLGDQPQHF. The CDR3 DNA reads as TGTGCCAGCAGCTTAGGGGACCAGCCCCAGCATTTT.

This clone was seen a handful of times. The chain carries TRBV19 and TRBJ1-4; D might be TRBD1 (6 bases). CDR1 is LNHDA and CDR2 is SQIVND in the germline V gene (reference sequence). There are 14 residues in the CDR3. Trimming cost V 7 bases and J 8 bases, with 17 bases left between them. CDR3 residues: CASNGRGMGEKLFF. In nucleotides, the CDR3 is TGTGCCAGTAACGGCAGGGGAATGGGAGAAAAACTGTTTTTT.